These 10 T cell receptor beta chains were sequenced from one sample in a study of blood T cells in healthy people across ages. Alongside a J-beta primer mix, a sample-barcoded 5' primer served in a second PCR lasting roughly 7 to 12 cycles. One entry per CDR3 protein results from TCRdb running MiXCR on the 5' RACE reads. Of 600,000 to 850,000 distinct CDR3 sequences in the sample, 20% to 25% are singletons; the top ten hold roughly 9%. The sample was also linked to a second study, of T cells of mothers and their children.

The sequenced sample consisted of blood. Source of these receptors: a boy between 10 and 17 years old in good health.

The CDR3 is CASSPTAGDRGGETQYF. CDR3 DNA: TGTGCCAGCAGCCCCACCGCTGGAGACAGGGGTGGGGAGACCCAGTACTTC. This chain connects TRBV7-9 to TRBJ2-1, with 8 nucleotides matching TRBD1. The assigned J gene may be wrong: the sequence end matches TRBJ2-5 better. The CDR3 consists of 17 residues. Germline-derived CDR1 and CDR2 are SEHNR and FQNEAQ (reference sequence).

This chain connects TRBV29-1 to TRBJ2-3; a weak D match, TRBD1 (5 bases). The CDR3 consists of 14 residues. V lost 0 bases to trimming and J lost 4 bases, with 11 bases between them. CDR1 is SQVTM, CDR2 ANQGSEA, per germline. The CDR3 is CSVEDVIRADTQYF. The CDR3 DNA sequence: TGCAGCGTTGAAGATGTAATCAGGGCAGATACGCAGTATTTT.

The chain uses TRBV7-9 and TRBJ2-5; 7 bases line up with TRBD1. The junction had 4 bases not matched to a gene; V was cut back by 1 base and J by 2 bases. The CDR3 length is 15 residues. Germline assignment: CDR1 SEHNR and CDR2 FQNEAQ (reference sequence). The CDR3 coding sequence is TGTGCCAGCAGCTTAGTTCGGGACAGTCAAGAGACCCAGTACTTC. Translation gives CASSLVRDSQETQYF. Combining the CDR3 with reference TRBV7-9 and TRBJ2-5 gives the whole variable domain DTGVSQNPRHKITKRGQNVTFRCDPISEHNRLYWYRQTLGQGPEFLTYFQNEAQLEKSRLLSDRFSAERPKGSFSTLEIQRTEQGDSAMYLCASSLVRDSQETQYFGPGTRLLVL.

The V gene is TRBV4-1, the J gene TRBJ2-7; the D call may be TRBD1 or TRBD2 (5 bases each). CDR1 and CDR2 (germline): MGHRA, YSYEKL. The CDR3 is 15 residues long. V was trimmed by 1 base and J by 4 bases, leaving 14 bases between them. This chain's CDR3 is CASSQAPGLVYEQYF. The CDR3 DNA reads TGCGCCAGCAGCCAAGCACCGGGGCTAGTTTACGAGCAGTACTTC.

This clonotype was detected only a few times. This chain links TRBV5-1 with TRBJ2-7; 10 positions agree with TRBD2. Germline trimming cut 0 bases from V and 2 bases from J; bases unmatched to any gene: 2. The CDR3 covers 15 residues. Germline V CDR1 and CDR2: SGHRS, YFSETQ. CDR3 sequence (DNA): TGCGCCAGCAGCTTGGCAGCGGGGGGGCCCTACGAGCAGTACTTC. This gives the protein CASSLAAGGPYEQYF.

This clonotype was found a few times. This chain joins TRBV6-5 and TRBJ2-7, with a tentative D call TRBD2 (6 bases). Between the trimmed V and J ends, which lost 0 bases and 4 bases, there was a span of 10 bases. The CDR3 extends over 14 amino acids. Germline loops: CDR1 MNHEY, CDR2 SVGAGI. The CDR3 is CASSYSTGTYEQYF. The CDR3 coding sequence is TGTGCCAGCAGTTACTCGACGGGGACTTACGAGCAGTACTTC.

In DNA, the CDR3 is TGTGCCAGCAGCCAAAGCCTAGCGGGAACCTACGAGCAGTACTTC. This sequence encodes CASSQSLAGTYEQYF. The genes are TRBV3-1 and TRBJ2-7; 9 bases fit TRBD2. Germline loops: CDR1 LGHDT, CDR2 YNNKEL (reference sequence). The CDR3 has 15 amino acids. V shed 2 bases and J 2 bases; nucleotides not matched to a gene: 4.

The chain uses TRBV5-6 and TRBJ2-4; TRBD2 matches 8 bases. J was trimmed by 4 bases and V by 6 bases; bases with no gene match: 9. Germline V CDR1 and CDR2: SGHDT, YYEEEE. The length of the CDR3 is 15 residues. DNA of the CDR3: TGTGCCAGCAAGATTCGGACTAGCCCTAAAAACATTCAGTACTTC. As protein: CASKIRTSPKNIQYF.

This clonotype showed up just a few times. J is TRBJ2-3 and V is TRBV4-3; weak D call: TRBD2 (6 bases). The V and J ends lost 0 bases and 2 bases respectively, with 9 bases between them. Germline V CDR1 and CDR2: LGHNA, YSLEER. The CDR3 consists of 15 residues. In nucleotides, the CDR3 is TGCGCCAGCAGCCAAGATCCGGGGGTCACAGATACGCAGTATTTT. Residues: CASSQDPGVTDTQYF.

The chain employs TRBV20-1 and TRBJ2-5; 10 positions agree with TRBD2. The CDR3 has 14 amino acids. Trimming cost V 6 bases and J 2 bases; bases outside gene matches: 6. Germline values: CDR1 DFQATT, CDR2 SNEGSKA (reference sequence). The CDR3: CSAGRLAGQETQYF. The CDR3 nucleotides are TGCAGTGCAGGGAGACTAGCGGGTCAAGAGACCCAGTACTTC.